The 8 T cell receptor beta chains reported below all come from one sample, sequenced in a study of blood T cell repertoires in COVID-19. Here immunoSEQ multiplex PCR was the method, and the copy in TCRdb shows in-frame clones only, minus some. The table shows roughly 250,000 clones, with 85% to 90% occurring only once. The sample was peripheral blood. All receptors come from a woman between 40 and 55 years old with acute or convalescent COVID-19.

CDR3 nucleotides: TGTGCCAGCAAATGGACAGGGGGCAGCAATCAGCCCCAGCATTTT. This gives the protein CASKWTGGSNQPQHF. The rearrangement links TRBV6-5 to TRBJ1-5; 11 nucleotides line up with TRBD1. The CDR3 extends over 15 amino acids. Germline V gives CDR1 MNHEY, CDR2 SVGAGI. V dropped 7 bases and J dropped 1; count of bases not matched to a gene: 3.

This clone was counted at least ten times. V usage is TRBV6-4 and J usage is TRBJ2-6; 7 bases agree with TRBD2. V shed 0 bases and J 4 bases; nucleotides not matched to a gene: 0. The germline V gene has CDR1 MRHNA and CDR2 SNTAGT. CDR3 length: 15 amino acids. CDR3 residues: CASSDSAGGANVLTF. In DNA, the CDR3 is TGTGCCAGCAGTGACTCAGCGGGGGGGGCCAACGTCCTGACTTTC.

This chain joins TRBV29-1 and TRBJ1-1, with TRBD1 as a possible D gene (5 bases). V shed 7 bases and J shed 8 bases, with 14 bases lying between them. The CDR3 contains 11 residues. CDR1 and CDR2 (germline): SQVTM, ANQGSEA. In nucleotides, the CDR3 is TGCAGCGGGGGGGAGCTCACCGAAGCTTTCTTT. Translation: CSGGELTEAFF.

The chain couples TRBV6-1 to TRBJ2-1; the match to TRBD2 covers 11 bases. The V and J ends lost 0 bases and 4 bases, in that order; junction bases with no gene match: 8. The germline V gene encodes CDR1 MNHNS and CDR2 SASEGT. The CDR3 length is 18 residues. The CDR3 region is CASSEARLAGGIYNEQFF. The CDR3 coding sequence is TGTGCCAGCAGTGAAGCGCGGCTAGCGGGGGGCATTTACAATGAGCAGTTCTTC.

The chain recombines TRBV20-1 with TRBJ1-1; 7 nucleotides agree with TRBD1. Per the germline V gene, CDR1 is DFQATT and CDR2 is SNEGSKA (reference sequence). Trimming removed 3 bases from V and 6 bases from J; junction bases left unmatched: 10. The CDR3 consists of 14 residues. CDR3 amino acids: CSASQTGVWAEAFF. As DNA, the CDR3 is TGCAGTGCTAGTCAAACAGGGGTATGGGCTGAAGCTTTCTTT.

The chain employs TRBV5-5 and TRBJ1-2; 8 bases map to TRBD1. CDR3 length: 14 residues. With V trimmed by 3 bases and J by 5 bases, 6 bases remained unmatched. Looked up from germline, CDR1 is SGHKS and CDR2 is YYEKEE (reference sequence). This chain's CDR3 is CASSSGQGAYGYTF. The CDR3 DNA follows: TGTGCCAGCAGCTCCGGACAGGGAGCTTATGGCTACACCTTC.

The chain employs TRBV7-8 and TRBJ2-7, with D possibly being TRBD2 (5 bases). The CDR3 extends over 14 amino acids. Per germline, CDR1 SGHVS and CDR2 FQNEAQ. The V and J ends lost 7 bases and 2 bases respectively, with 15 bases between them. CDR3 in amino acids: CASTTRVSPYEQYV. The CDR3 DNA is TGTGCCAGCACTACTAGGGTATCTCCCTACGAGCAGTACGTC.

The CDR3, as DNA: TGTGCCAGCAGCCCTCGCTCTAGGGGTGAAAAACTGTTTTTT. It is translated as CASSPRSRGEKLFF. V is TRBV7-9 and J is TRBJ1-4; D possibly corresponds to TRBD1 (5 bases). Germline V CDR1 and CDR2: SEHNR, FQNEAQ (reference sequence). The V gene lost 5 bases and the J gene lost 7 bases, with 14 bases spanning the gap. The CDR3 has 14 amino acids.